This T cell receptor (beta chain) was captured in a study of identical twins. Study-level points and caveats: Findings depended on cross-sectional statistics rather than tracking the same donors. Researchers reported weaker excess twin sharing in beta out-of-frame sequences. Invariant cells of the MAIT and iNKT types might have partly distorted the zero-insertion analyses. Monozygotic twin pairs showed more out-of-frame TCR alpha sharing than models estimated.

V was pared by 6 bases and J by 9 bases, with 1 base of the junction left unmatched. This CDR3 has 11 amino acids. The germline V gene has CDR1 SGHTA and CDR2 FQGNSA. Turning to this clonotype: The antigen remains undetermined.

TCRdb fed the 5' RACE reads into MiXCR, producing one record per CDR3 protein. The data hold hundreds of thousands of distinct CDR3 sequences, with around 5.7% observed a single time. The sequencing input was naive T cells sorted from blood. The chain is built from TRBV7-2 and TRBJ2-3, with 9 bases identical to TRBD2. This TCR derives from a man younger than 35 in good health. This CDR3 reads CASRAGGTQYF. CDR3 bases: TGTGCCAGCAGAGCGGGGGGCACGCAGTATTTT.